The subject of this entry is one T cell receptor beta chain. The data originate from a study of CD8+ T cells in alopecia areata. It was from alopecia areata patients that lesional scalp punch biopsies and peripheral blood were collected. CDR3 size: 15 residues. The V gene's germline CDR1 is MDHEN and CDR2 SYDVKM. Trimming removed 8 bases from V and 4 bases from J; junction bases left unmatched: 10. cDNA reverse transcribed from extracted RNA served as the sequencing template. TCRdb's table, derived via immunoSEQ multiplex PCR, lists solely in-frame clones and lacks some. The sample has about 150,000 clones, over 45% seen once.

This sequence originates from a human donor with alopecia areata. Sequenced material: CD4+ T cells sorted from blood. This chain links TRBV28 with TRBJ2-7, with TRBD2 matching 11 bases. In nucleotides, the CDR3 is TGTGCCAGCTCCCTTGGGCTAGCGGGAGGATACGAGCAGTACTTC. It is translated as CASSLGLAGGYEQYF. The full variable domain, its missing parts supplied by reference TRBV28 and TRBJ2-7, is DVKVTQSSRYLVKRTGEKVFLECVQDMDHENMFWYRQDPGLGLRLIYFSYDVKMKEKGDIPEGYSVSREKKERFSLILESASTNQTSMYLCASSLGLAGGYEQYFGPGTRLTVT.